The 17 T cell receptor beta chains in this list originate from one sample, sequenced in a study of radiotherapy plus CTLA-4 blockade in lung cancer. Method: immunoSEQ multiplex PCR; TCRdb's copy keeps in-frame clones and lacks some. The table records some 100,000 clones, 65% to 85% of them present only once. The input for sequencing was peripheral blood, taken from a patient treated with radiotherapy plus ipilimumab. The receptors come from a human donor with non-small cell lung cancer who had a partial response to radiotherapy plus ipilimumab.

The V and J genes are TRBV5-6 and TRBJ2-7; 7 positions match TRBD1. The germline CDR1 and CDR2 sequences are SGHDT and YYEEEE. The CDR3 is 14 amino acids. V dropped 8 bases and J dropped 1; count of bases not matched to a gene: 9. CDR3 coding DNA: TGTGCCAGTGGTGGCCAGGGGGTTTCCTACGAGCAGTACGTC. It encodes CASGGQGVSYEQYV.

V usage is TRBV5-1 and J usage is TRBJ1-4, with D possibly TRBD1 on 5 matching bases. CDR1 is SGHRS, CDR2 YFSETQ, per germline. V was trimmed by 4 bases and J by 4 bases, leaving 23 bases between them. This CDR3 comprises 18 residues. The CDR3 coding sequence is TGCGCCAGCAGCCCCGGATGGGGGGGTTCCACCCATAATGAAAAACTGTTTTTT. Its translation: CASSPGWGGSTHNEKLFF.

This sequence joins TRBV10-3 and TRBJ2-7; D might be TRBD1 (5 bases). Per germline, CDR1 ENHRY and CDR2 SYGVKD. There are 15 residues in the CDR3. The V end was cut by 2 bases, the J end by 3 bases, with 14 bases between. CDR3 in DNA: TGTGCCATCAGTGAGGGGCAGGGATGGAGCTACGAGCAGTACTTC. This translates into CAISEGQGWSYEQYF.

This clone showed up just a few times. This chain connects TRBV5-8 to TRBJ2-7; no firm D call. The CDR3 is 15 amino acids. The germline V and J ends were trimmed by 3 bases and 1 base, with 14 bases remaining between them. The germline V gene has CDR1 SGHTS and CDR2 YDEGEE. CDR3 amino acids: CASSSYSTRSYEQYF. DNA for the CDR3: TGTGCCAGCAGCTCCTATTCGACACGTTCCTACGAGCAGTACTTC.

This sequence joins TRBV6-5 and TRBJ2-7; TRBD2 aligns across 8 bases. Trimming cost V 8 bases and J 6 bases; bases outside gene matches: 6. Germline lookup yields CDR1 MNHEY and CDR2 SVGAGI. The CDR3 is 12 residues long. CDR3 sequence (DNA): TGTGCCAGCCGGGAGGGGGTCTCCGAGCAGTACTTC. It codes for CASREGVSEQYF.

This clone appeared once. V and J are TRBV7-9 and TRBJ2-2; D unclear. The germline V gene encodes CDR1 SEHNR and CDR2 FQNEAQ (reference sequence). The CDR3 contains 11 residues. Trimming cost V 4 bases and J 6 bases, with 3 bases left between them. CDR3 sequence (DNA): TGTGCCAGCAGCTACTCCGGGGAGCTGTTTTTT. Translated: CASSYSGELFF.

This clone was picked up one time. The CDR3 here is CASLGARPEQYF. In DNA form, the CDR3 reads TGCGCCAGTTTGGGAGCCCGCCCCGAGCAGTACTTC. V and J are TRBV10-2 and TRBJ2-7, with D perhaps TRBD2 (5 bases). CDR3 size: 12 residues. V was cut by 9 bases and J by 6 bases, with 15 bases left in between. CDR1 and CDR2 from the germline V gene are WSHSY and SAAADI.

In its sample, this clone was seen a few times. V is TRBV7-9 and J is TRBJ2-5; TRBD2 matches at 10 bases. V lost 5 bases to trimming and J lost 3 bases; unmatched junction nucleotides: 6. The CDR3 is 15 amino acids. The germline V gene encodes CDR1 SEHNR and CDR2 FQNEAQ (reference sequence). The DNA for the CDR3 is TGTGCCAGCAGCGGTACTAGCGGGATCGAAGAGACCCAGTACTTC. As protein: CASSGTSGIEETQYF.

The chain carries TRBV27 and TRBJ1-2; D might be TRBD1 (6 bases). The V gene lost 5 bases and the J gene lost 0 bases, with 16 bases spanning the gap. The CDR3 spans 16 residues. Germline V gene sequence: CDR1 MNHEY, CDR2 SMNVEV (reference sequence). CDR3 DNA sequence: TGTGCCAGCAGTCCTCACCGGACAGCATCTAACTATGGCTACACCTTC. This codes for CASSPHRTASNYGYTF.

The rearrangement joins TRBV2 to TRBJ1-2; maybe TRBD1 (6 bases). This CDR3 has 15 residues. Germline V CDR1 and CDR2: SNHLY, FYNNEI. V lost 6 bases, J lost 0 bases, and 14 bases lay in between. In DNA form, the CDR3 reads TGTGCCAGCAGCCGCCAGGGGCTAGCTAACTATGGCTACACCTTC. Protein: CASSRQGLANYGYTF.

This clone was detected only once. J is TRBJ2-5 and V is TRBV10-1, with 14 bases lining up with TRBD2. Per germline, CDR1 WNHNN and CDR2 SYGVQD (reference sequence). V shed 5 bases and J 3 bases; nucleotides not matched to a gene: 5. This CDR3 region has 16 residues. CDR3: CASSPGTSGGKETQYF. DNA for the CDR3: TGCGCCAGCAGTCCTGGGACTAGCGGGGGCAAAGAGACCCAGTACTTC.

The gene calls are TRBV30 and TRBJ2-1; 12 positions agree with TRBD2. Germline V lookup: CDR1 GTSNPN, CDR2 SVGIG (reference sequence). The trim removed 4 bases at V and 10 bases at J, leaving 14 bases unmatched. CDR3 length: 16 residues. In DNA, the CDR3 is TGTGCCTGGAAGCGGGGACTAGCGGGCGCCCAAGGGGAGCAGTTCTTC. Translation gives CAWKRGLAGAQGEQFF.

This clone was detected once. The chain couples TRBV6-6 to TRBJ1-5; TRBD1 is a possible D gene (5 bases). V gave up 2 bases and J gave up 6 bases, with 11 bases separating them. The germline gives CDR1 MNHNY, CDR2 SVGAGI (reference sequence). This CDR3 spans 14 amino acids. CDR3 protein: CASSYGERGQPQHF. The CDR3 DNA reads as TGTGCCAGCAGTTACGGGGAAAGGGGTCAGCCCCAGCATTTT.

The chain links TRBV7-2 to TRBJ1-2; 9 positions match TRBD1. The J segment lost 4 bases and the V segment lost 5 bases, leaving 8 bases of the junction unmatched. Germline V gene lookup returns CDR1 SGHTA and CDR2 FQGNSA. This CDR3 region has 15 residues. As DNA, the CDR3 is TGTGCCAGCAGCCCTAAGACAGGGGGTGGCTATGGCTACACCTTC. Protein sequence: CASSPKTGGGYGYTF.

CDR3 region: CASSKTGTGNTIYF. CDR3 nucleotide sequence: TGTGCCAGCAGTAAGACAGGGACTGGAAACACCATATATTTT. The J gene is TRBJ1-3, the V gene TRBV28; 7 positions agree with TRBD1. The V gene end was trimmed by 5 bases and the J gene end by 2 bases; junction bases not matched to a gene: 3. This CDR3 contains 14 residues. Looked up from germline, CDR1 is MDHEN and CDR2 is SYDVKM. Full variable domain (outside the CDR3, taken from reference TRBV28 and TRBJ1-3): DVKVTQSSRYLVKRTGEKVFLECVQDMDHENMFWYRQDPGLGLRLIYFSYDVKMKEKGDIPEGYSVSREKKERFSLILESASTNQTSMYLCASSKTGTGNTIYFGEGSWLTVV.

This clone was observed a few times. The chain has TRBV5-1 and TRBJ2-5; D unresolved. Trimming left V 0 bases short and J 0 bases short, with 6 bases between. The CDR3 is 14 residues long. The germline CDR1 and CDR2 sequences are SGHRS and YFSETQ. CDR3 DNA sequence: TGCGCCAGCAGCTTGGGGGCGAACCAAGAGACCCAGTACTTC. Protein product: CASSLGANQETQYF.

As concerns this clone: An end of the junction differs from the germline gene, which may be a read error. The chain recombines TRBV7-7 with TRBJ2-5, with a weak D call TRBD2 (6 bases). Germline loops: CDR1 SSHAT, CDR2 FNYEAQ (reference sequence). CDR3 length: 16 residues. The CDR3 DNA follows: TGTGCTAGCAGCTTAGGAACTAGAGGAGGGCAAGAGACCCAGTACTTC. Protein: CASSLGTRGGQETQYF. Full variable domain (outside the CDR3, taken from reference TRBV7-7 and TRBJ2-5): GAGVSQSPRYKVTKRGQDVTLRCDPISSHATLYWYQQALGQGPEFLTYFNYEAQPDKSGLPSDRFSAERPEGSISTLTIQRTEQRDSAMYRCASSLGTRGGQETQYFGPGTRLLVL.